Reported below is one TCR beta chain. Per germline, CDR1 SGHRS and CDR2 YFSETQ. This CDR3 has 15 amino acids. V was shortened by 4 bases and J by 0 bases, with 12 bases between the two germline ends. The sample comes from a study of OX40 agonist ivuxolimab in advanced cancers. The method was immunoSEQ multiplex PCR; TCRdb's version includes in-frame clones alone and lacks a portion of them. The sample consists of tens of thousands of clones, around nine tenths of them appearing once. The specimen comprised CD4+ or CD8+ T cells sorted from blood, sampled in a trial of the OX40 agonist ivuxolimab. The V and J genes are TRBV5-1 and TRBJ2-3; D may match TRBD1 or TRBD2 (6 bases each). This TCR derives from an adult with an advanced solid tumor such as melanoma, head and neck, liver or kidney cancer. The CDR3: CASSPGAASTDTQYF. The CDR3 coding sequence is TGCGCCAGCAGCCCGGGGGCGGCTAGCACAGATACGCAGTATTTT. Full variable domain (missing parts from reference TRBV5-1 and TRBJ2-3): KAGVTQTPRYLIKTRGQQVTLSCSPISGHRSVSWYQQTPGQGLQFLFEYFSETQRNKGNFPGRFSGRQFSNSRSEMNVSTLELGDSALYLCASSPGAASTDTQYFGPGTRLTVL.